The 12 T cell receptor beta chains listed next were all sequenced from one sample in a study of blood T cell repertoires in COVID-19 (dated by TCRdb to 2018 to 2020). Libraries were made using the immunoSEQ multiplex PCR assay. What TCRdb holds here is the immuneACCESS table cut down to in-frame rearrangements. Part of the clones is not present; checked against another copy, under half of the missing clones reflect an unresolved V gene, and the others are unexplained. The sample records around 280,000 clones, around 85% of which are singletons. The ten most abundant clones make up around 2.1% of the sample. Sequencing was carried out using peripheral blood. The receptors stem from a woman in her twenties or thirties who had recovered from COVID-19.

This clone was counted between two and nine times. This chain joins TRBV6-2 or TRBV6-3 and TRBJ2-2, with D tentatively TRBD2 (5 bases). The germline gives CDR1 MNHEY, CDR2 SVGEGT. The V gene lost 2 bases and the J gene lost 5 bases, with 12 bases spanning the gap. The CDR3 extends over 15 amino acids. For the CDR3, the DNA is TGTGCCAGCAGTTACCCGGGGAGTGGTACCGGGGAGCTGTTTTTT. Residues: CASSYPGSGTGELFF.

J is TRBJ1-2 and V is TRBV5-1; D may be TRBD1 (5 bases). Per germline, CDR1 SGHRS and CDR2 YFSETQ. Trimming pared 1 base from V and 10 bases from J, leaving 14 bases between. The CDR3 is made up of 13 amino acids. CDR3 DNA sequence: TGCGCCAGCAGCTTGTGGGGCCAGACTTACTACACCTTC. It is translated as CASSLWGQTYYTF.

V gene TRBV12-3 or TRBV12-4 combines with J gene TRBJ1-1; possible D gene TRBD1, 5 bases. V gave up 4 bases and J gave up 10 bases, with 16 bases separating them. The CDR3 spans 13 residues. The CDR3 spells CASSSHGREVAFF. In nucleotides, the CDR3 is TGTGCCAGCAGTTCCCATGGCAGGGAAGTAGCTTTCTTT.

V usage is TRBV6-5 and J usage is TRBJ1-3, with D maybe TRBD1 (6 bases). Trimming removed 0 bases from V and 4 bases from J, with 13 bases in between. The V gene's germline CDR1 is MNHEY and CDR2 SVGAGI. The CDR3 loop spans 16 amino acids. For the CDR3, the DNA is TGTGCCAGCAGTTACTCGAGCTCAGGGACAGGAAACACCATATATTTT. Its translation is CASSYSSSGTGNTIYF.

V gene TRBV2 combines with J gene TRBJ1-5; 8 bases fit TRBD1. CDR1 and CDR2 from the germline V gene are SNHLY and FYNNEI. The length of the CDR3 is 14 residues. V shed 6 bases, J shed 5 bases, and the junction held 6 bases outside the gene matches. The CDR3 protein is CASSKTGVDQPQHF. The CDR3, as DNA: TGTGCCAGCAGCAAGACAGGGGTGGATCAGCCCCAGCATTTT.

This clone was detected a few times. The V gene is TRBV16, the J gene TRBJ1-2, with D possibly TRBD1 on 5 matching bases. Trimming cost V 2 bases and J 6 bases, with 10 bases left between them. There are 13 residues in the CDR3. Germline-derived CDR1 and CDR2 are KGHSY and FQNENV. The CDR3 sequence is CASSQQRGNGYTF. The CDR3 DNA sequence: TGTGCCAGCAGCCAACAGCGGGGGAATGGCTACACCTTC.

The chain uses TRBV7-2 and TRBJ2-2; TRBD2 agrees at 9 bases. CDR1 SGHTA and CDR2 FQGNSA come from the germline V gene. The ends lost 6 bases at V and 7 bases at J; junction bases unmatched: 12. The CDR3 spans 16 residues. The CDR3 coding sequence is TGTGCCAGCAGTCGTACTATAGCGGGGGCCGACGGGGAGCTGTTTTTT. This sequence encodes CASSRTIAGADGELFF.

Here the CDR3 DNA reads TGTGCCATCAGTGAGTGGACAGGCATAGGAGAAGCTTTCTTT. Protein sequence: CAISEWTGIGEAFF. The genes are TRBV10-3 and TRBJ1-1; TRBD1 aligns across 7 bases. Germline V gene sequence: CDR1 ENHRY, CDR2 SYGVKD. V shed 1 base and J 8 bases; nucleotides not matched to a gene: 7. The CDR3 runs to 14 residues.

V is TRBV6-2 or TRBV6-3 and J is TRBJ2-1, with a possible D match to TRBD2 (6 bases). This CDR3 has 14 residues. CDR1 and CDR2 (germline): MNHEY, SVGEGT. V lost 6 bases, J lost 5 bases, and 14 bases lay in between. CDR3 loop: CASSRLGQDNEQFF. The CDR3 DNA is TGTGCCAGCAGCCGACTAGGCCAAGACAATGAGCAGTTCTTC.

The chain is built from TRBV27 and TRBJ1-2; 10 bases are a match to TRBD1. After removal of 5 bases from V and 8 bases from J, the junction contained 5 bases not matched to a gene. CDR1 and CDR2 (germline): MNHEY, SMNVEV (reference sequence). The CDR3 totals 13 residues. For the CDR3, the DNA is TGTGCCAGCAGTCCGGGACAGGGGTGGGGCTACACCTTC. Residues: CASSPGQGWGYTF.

V gene TRBV6-5 combines with J gene TRBJ2-5; no clear D gene. The germline gives CDR1 MNHEY, CDR2 SVGAGI. This CDR3 has 13 amino acids. V lost 6 bases, J lost 3 bases, and 11 bases lay in between. The CDR3 sequence is CASRPNKKETQYF. The CDR3 nucleotides are TGTGCCAGCAGGCCCAACAAGAAAGAGACCCAGTACTTC.

J is TRBJ2-7 and V is TRBV6-5; no reliable D call. This CDR3 region has 14 residues. CDR1 is MNHEY and CDR2 is SVGAGI in the germline V gene. V lost 2 bases and J 0 bases, leaving 8 bases between the germline ends. The CDR3 coding sequence is TGTGCCAGCAGTTACAGTCTGAGCTCCTACGAGCAGTACTTC. Its translation is CASSYSLSSYEQYF.